What follows is one T cell receptor beta chain and its context. No antigen is known for it. The CDR3 length is 17 residues. V shed 0 bases and J 5 bases; nucleotides not matched to a gene: 7. Germline V gives CDR1 MNHEY, CDR2 SVGAGI. The source of the sample is a study of T cells in Graves' hyperthyroidism and ophthalmopathy. Study-level results: Onset of ophthalmopathy came a median approximately 6.8 months after the model predicted it. Most thyroid clonotypes expanded above 0.001 appeared in blood too.

Amplification of TCR beta CDR3 regions was performed using RNA transcripts as template. The TCR CDR3 first-round RT-PCR relied on the HTBI primer set. Via MiXCR, TCRdb re-called the multiplex PCR reads, giving one row per CDR3 protein. The repertoire has fewer than 750,000 distinct CDR3 sequences, about 15% of them found once; the top ten carry roughly an eighth. The clonotype originates from a woman between 50 and 59 years old with Graves' ophthalmopathy. The sample was blood. This sequence joins TRBV6-5 and TRBJ2-5; 12 bases are shared with TRBD2. The CDR3 region has the DNA TGTGCCAGCAGTTACTCGAAGTCTAGCGGGAGGGGGGAGACCCAGTACTTC. It encodes CASSYSKSSGRGETQYF.